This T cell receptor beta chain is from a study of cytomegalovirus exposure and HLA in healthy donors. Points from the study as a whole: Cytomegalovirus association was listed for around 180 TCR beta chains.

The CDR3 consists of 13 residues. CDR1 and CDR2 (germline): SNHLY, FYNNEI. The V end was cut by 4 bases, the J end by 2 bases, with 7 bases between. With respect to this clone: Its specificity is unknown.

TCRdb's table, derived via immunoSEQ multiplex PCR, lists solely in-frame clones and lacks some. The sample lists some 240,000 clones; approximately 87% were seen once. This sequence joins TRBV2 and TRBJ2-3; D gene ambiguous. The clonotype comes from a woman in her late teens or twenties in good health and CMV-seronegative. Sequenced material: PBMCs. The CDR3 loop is CASSGGYTDTQYF. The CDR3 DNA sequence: TGTGCCAGCAGTGGGGGATACACAGATACGCAGTATTTT. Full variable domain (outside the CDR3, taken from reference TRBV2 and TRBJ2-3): EPEVTQTPSHQVTQMGQEVILRCVPISNHLYFYWYRQILGQKVEFLVSFYNNEISEKSEIFDDQFSVERPDGSNFTLKIRSTKLEDSAMYFCASSGGYTDTQYFGPGTRLTVL.